These T cell receptor beta chains were read from a single sample in a study of regulatory T cells in long-lasting Graves disease. In TCRdb, the multiplex PCR reads were re-called with MiXCR into one record per CDR3 protein. The table shows more than 350,000 distinct CDR3 sequences, with under 15% occurring only once. These sequences were also reported in another study, on T cells in Graves' hyperthyroidism and ophthalmopathy.

The sequencing used peripheral blood mononuclear cells (PBMCs), collected at new diagnosis, from a patient treated with antithyroid drugs. Receptors were obtained from a woman younger than 45 with Graves disease. The CDR3 runs from the conserved cysteine through the conserved F or W. The order of the fields is V gene, D gene, CDR3 length, J gene, clone size, CDR3 DNA, CDR3 protein. D genes are given only for firm matches. The size field is filled for only some rows; it gives once, few, many or a size class.

TRBV5-1	TRBD1	15	TRBJ2-2	many	TGCGCCAGCAGCTCGGACAGGACCAACACCGGGGAGCTGTTTTTT	CASSSDRTNTGELFF
TRBV6-5	TRBD1	15	TRBJ2-7	many	TGTGCCAGCAGTTGGGGACAGGGATGGGTCTACGAGCAGTACTTC	CASSWGQGWVYEQYF
TRBV6-1	-	16	TRBJ2-5	many	TGTGCCAGCAGTGAAGCGATGGGGCAGTCCAAACCCACCCAGTACTTC	CASSEAMGQSKPTQYF
TRBV28	-	15	TRBJ1-2	many	TGTGCCAGCAGTCCTCACCCCCGGGCCAGCAATGGCTACACCTTC	CASSPHPRASNGYTF
TRBV5-6	-	15	TRBJ1-4	-	TGTGCCAGCAGCTTGGCACCAGGGAGGAATGAAAAACTGTTTTTT	CASSLAPGRNEKLFF
TRBV2	TRBD1	14	TRBJ2-7	many	TGTGCCAGCAGGGGACAGGTGACCTTCTACGAGCAGTACTTC	CASRGQVTFYEQYF
TRBV20-1	-	13	TRBJ1-1	many	TGCAGTGCTAGAGGGGAGGGTCGCACTGAAGCTTTCTTT	CSARGEGRTEAFF
TRBV7-3	TRBD1	16	TRBJ2-1	few	TGTGCCAGCAGCTTAAGGGGACAGGGGCCCTACAATGAGCAATTCTTC	CASSLRGQGPYNEQFF
TRBV11-3	TRBD1	16	TRBJ2-7	many	TGTGCCAGCAGCTTAGATCAGGACAGGGTATCCTACGAGCAGTACTTC	CASSLDQDRVSYEQYF
TRBV10-3	-	13	TRBJ2-5	few	TGTGCCATCAGTGAAGGGGTAAGGGAGACCCAGTACTTC	CAISEGVRETQYF
TRBV30	-	13	TRBJ2-5	-	TGTGCCTGGAGAGGTTGGGGGGAGGAGACCCAGTACTTC	CAWRGWGEETQYF
TRBV5-1	-	14	TRBJ2-7	many	TGCGCCAGCAGCTTGGCCGGTTGGAACTACGAGCAGTACTTC	CASSLAGWNYEQYF
TRBV7-3	-	14	TRBJ2-7	-	TGTGCCAGCAGCTTGGACTTTGGCCCCTACGAGCAGTACTTC	CASSLDFGPYEQYF
TRBV10-2	-	11	TRBJ2-1	few	TGCGCCAGCACCCCACCCGGGAGTGGGTTCTTC	CASTPPGSGFF
TRBV3-1	-	13	TRBJ1-1	many	TGTGCTAGCAGCCCTTCCGCAGGGTACGAAGCTTTCTTT	CASSPSAGYEAFF
TRBV5-6	TRBD1	14	TRBJ2-7	many	TGTGCCAGCAGCCTTCCCGGGACAGGGTACGAGCAGTACTTC	CASSLPGTGYEQYF
TRBV6-1	TRBD2	15	TRBJ2-1	few	TGTGCCAGCGGACTAGCGGGATGGTTGGGTGATGAGCAGTTCTTC	CASGLAGWLGDEQFF
TRBV3-1	TRBD2	18	TRBJ2-2	-	TGTGCCAGCAGCCTCCGACTAGCGGGAGGGTCGAACACCGGGGAGCTGTTTTTT	CASSLRLAGGSNTGELFF
TRBV12-3/TRBV12-4	TRBD2	16	TRBJ2-7	many	TGTGCCAGCAGCCCCACCCCGGGACTAGGTGCCTACGAGCAGTACTTC	CASSPTPGLGAYEQYF
TRBV7-2	TRBD2	16	TRBJ2-3	many	TGTGCCAGCAGCACGGGGAGGCGGGAGCAGGTAGATACGCAGTATTTT	CASSTGRREQVDTQYF
TRBV6-9	TRBD2	14	TRBJ2-1	many	TGTGCCAGCAGTTATAGGCGGGAGGGCAATGAGCAGTTCTTC	CASSYRREGNEQFF
TRBV5-6	TRBD1	16	TRBJ2-1	-	TGTGCCAGCAGCTCCCCTCCGGGACAGGGTATTCATGAGCAGTTCTTC	CASSSPPGQGIHEQFF
TRBV11-2	TRBD1	14	TRBJ2-7	many	TGTGCCAGCAGCCCGCCGGGACAGGTCTACGAGCAGTACTTC	CASSPPGQVYEQYF
TRBV6-9	-	15	TRBJ2-1	many	TGTGCCAGCAGTTACGTGGGAGAGAGGGTGAGGGAGCAGTTCTTC	CASSYVGERVREQFF